This TCR beta chain was recorded in a study of blood T cell repertoires in COVID-19. Study context: Samples representing acute and convalescent COVID-19 were sourced from the United States, Italy and Spain. The cDNA or gDNA used as material had been derived from T cells, B-cell-depleted T cells, or PBMCs.

Authors' processing steps: From reference gene primer amplification, estimates of nucleated cell counts were derived. The assay was immunoSEQ multiplex PCR, and TCRdb's table has in-frame clones only and misses some. V and J calls and clone size follow that table, whereas D and trimming were derived from the DNA. Altogether 250,000 or so clones are present, roughly nine tenths being singletons, with the ten largest covering 5.5% to 6.5%. CDR1 is SGDLS, CDR2 YYNGEE, per germline. Trimming removed 4 bases at V and 6 bases at J, with 15 bases between. CDR3 length equals 14 residues. Sequenced input: peripheral blood. This TCR came from a man aged 55 to 70 with acute or convalescent COVID-19. The chain recombines TRBV9 with TRBJ2-3, with D maybe TRBD2 (5 bases). The CDR3 is CASSTRPSSDTQYF. In DNA, the CDR3 is TGTGCCAGCAGCACCCGTCCTAGCTCGGATACGCAGTATTTT.